This T cell receptor (beta chain) emerged from a study of cytomegalovirus exposure and HLA in healthy donors. At the level of the study: Findings of an earlier analysis included 90 million to 120 million unique TCR beta sequences from some 190 million T cells. Out of fewer than 400 genotyped donors, around 80% belonged to the Caucasian-associated ancestry cluster. Study observations and caveats: Trimming of TCR beta V- and J-genes showed a link, identified in a later analysis, to a missense DCLRE1C variant.

CDR1 is SGHNT, CDR2 YENEEA, per germline. The CDR3 is made up of 13 amino acids. V was shortened by 2 bases and J by 0 bases, with 4 bases between the two germline ends. As for this clone: Its target is not known. Other DNA sequences in this specimen translate into the identical CDR3.

Primers included in the PCR were 60 Vbeta and 13 Jbeta primers. Generated by immunoSEQ multiplex PCR, the TCRdb table keeps only in-frame clones and is missing some. Of some 190,000 clones in the sample, more than 75% were seen once. V gene TRBV11-3 combines with J gene TRBJ1-2; the D is unclear. Sequenced input: PBMCs. The origin of this receptor is a man aged 35 to 55 in good health and CMV-seronegative. The CDR3 protein is CASSLSTNYGYTF. For the CDR3, the DNA is TGTGCCAGCAGCTTATCCACTAACTATGGCTACACCTTC.